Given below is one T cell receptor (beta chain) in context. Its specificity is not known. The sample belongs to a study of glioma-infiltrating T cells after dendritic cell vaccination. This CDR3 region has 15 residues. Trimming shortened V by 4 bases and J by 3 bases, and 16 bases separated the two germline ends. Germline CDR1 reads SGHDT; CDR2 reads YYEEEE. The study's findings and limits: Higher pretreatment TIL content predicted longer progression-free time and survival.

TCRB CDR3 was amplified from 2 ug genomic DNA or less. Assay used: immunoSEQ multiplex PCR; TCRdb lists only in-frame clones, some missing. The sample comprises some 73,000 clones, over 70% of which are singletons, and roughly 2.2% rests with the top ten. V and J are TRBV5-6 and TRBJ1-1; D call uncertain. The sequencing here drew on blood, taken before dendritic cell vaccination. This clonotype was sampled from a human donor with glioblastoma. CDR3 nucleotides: TGTGCCAGCAGCGCCATGGCGGGGTGGCACACTGAAGCTTTCTTT. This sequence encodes CASSAMAGWHTEAFF.